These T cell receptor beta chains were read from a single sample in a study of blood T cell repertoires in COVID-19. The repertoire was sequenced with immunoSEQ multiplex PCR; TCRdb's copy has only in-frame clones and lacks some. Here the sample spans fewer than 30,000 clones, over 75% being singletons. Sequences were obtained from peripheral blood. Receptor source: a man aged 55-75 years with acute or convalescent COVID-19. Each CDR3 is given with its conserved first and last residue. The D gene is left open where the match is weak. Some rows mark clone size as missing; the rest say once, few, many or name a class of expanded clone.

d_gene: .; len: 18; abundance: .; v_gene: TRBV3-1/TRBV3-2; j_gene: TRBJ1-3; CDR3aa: CASSQVLGGHGIGNTIYF; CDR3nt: TGTGCCAGCAGCCAAGTTCTGGGAGGGCATGGGATAGGAAACACCATATATTTT
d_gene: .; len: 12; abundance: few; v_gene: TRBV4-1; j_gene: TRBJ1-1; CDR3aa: CASSQDSREAFF; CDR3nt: TGCGCCAGCAGCCAAGACTCGAGGGAGGCTTTCTTT
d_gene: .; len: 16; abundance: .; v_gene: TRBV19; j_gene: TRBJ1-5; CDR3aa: CASSISLTGWNQPQHF; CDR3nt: TGTGCCAGTAGTATATCTTTAACAGGGTGGAATCAGCCCCAGCATTTT
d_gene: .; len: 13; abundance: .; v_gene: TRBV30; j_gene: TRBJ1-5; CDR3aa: CAWSGSSNQPQHF; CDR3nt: TGTGCCTGGAGTGGTAGTAGCAATCAGCCCCAGCATTTT
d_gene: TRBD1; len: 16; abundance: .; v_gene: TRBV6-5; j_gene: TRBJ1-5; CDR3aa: CASSYSNRGRDQPQHF; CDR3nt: TGTGCCAGCAGTTACTCGAACAGGGGACGGGATCAGCCCCAGCATTTT
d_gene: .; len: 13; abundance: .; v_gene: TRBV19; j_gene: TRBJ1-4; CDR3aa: CASNWGQGEKLFF; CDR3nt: TGTGCCAGTAATTGGGGGCAGGGCGAAAAACTGTTTTTT
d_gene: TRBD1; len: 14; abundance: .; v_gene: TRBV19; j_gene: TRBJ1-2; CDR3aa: CASIPRGTDYGYTF; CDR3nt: TGTGCCAGTATCCCCCGCGGGACAGACTATGGCTACACCTTC
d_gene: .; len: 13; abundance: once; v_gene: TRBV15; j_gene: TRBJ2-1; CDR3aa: CATTRGANNEQFF; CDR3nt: TGTGCCACCACCAGAGGGGCCAACAATGAGCAGTTCTTC
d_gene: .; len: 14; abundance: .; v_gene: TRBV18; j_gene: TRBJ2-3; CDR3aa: CASSLAASTDTQYF; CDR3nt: TGTGCCAGCTCACTAGCGGCCAGCACAGATACGCAGTATTTT
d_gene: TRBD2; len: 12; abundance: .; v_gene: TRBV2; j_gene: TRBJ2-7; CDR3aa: CAGGGGSYEQYF; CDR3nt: TGTGCCGGGGGGGGAGGCTCCTACGAGCAGTACTTC
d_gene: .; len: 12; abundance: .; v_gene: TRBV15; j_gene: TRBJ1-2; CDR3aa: CATSGQGYGYTF; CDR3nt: TGTGCCACCAGCGGCCAGGGGTATGGCTACACCTTC